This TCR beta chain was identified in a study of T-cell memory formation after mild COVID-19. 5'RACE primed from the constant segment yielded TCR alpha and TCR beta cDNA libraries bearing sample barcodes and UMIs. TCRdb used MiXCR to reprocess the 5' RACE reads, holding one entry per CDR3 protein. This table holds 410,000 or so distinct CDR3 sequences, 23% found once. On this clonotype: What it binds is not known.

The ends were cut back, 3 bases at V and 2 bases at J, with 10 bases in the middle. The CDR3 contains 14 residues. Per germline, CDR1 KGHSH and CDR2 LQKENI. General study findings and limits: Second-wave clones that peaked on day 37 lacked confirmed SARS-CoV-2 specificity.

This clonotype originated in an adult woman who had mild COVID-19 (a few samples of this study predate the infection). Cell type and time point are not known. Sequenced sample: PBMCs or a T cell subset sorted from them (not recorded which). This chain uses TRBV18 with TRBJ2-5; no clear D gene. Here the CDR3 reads CASSPPPVQETQYF. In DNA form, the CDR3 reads TGTGCCAGCTCACCTCCCCCAGTTCAAGAGACCCAGTACTTC.